This record looks at one T cell receptor beta chain sequence and its context. Its antigen remains unidentified. Per-base qualities were not stored, and no clone one base away is much larger. The sample originates from a study of PD-1 blockade in classical Hodgkin lymphoma (dated by TCRdb to 2019 to 2021). Notes on the research overall: Nivolumab dosing was 3 mg/kg intravenously every 2 weeks, continuing until either disease progression or unacceptable toxicity. The study used CyTOF and TCR beta sequencing to define a peripheral blood immune signature of response to PD-1 blockade in classical Hodgkin lymphoma.

Genomic DNA was extracted with the Qiagen DNeasy kit from unsorted PBMCs and from negatively selected CD4+ and CD8+ fractions. TCR beta CDR3 regions were amplified by immunoSEQ multiplex PCR using primers annealing to V and J segments. Amplification bias was minimized using a synthetic immune receptor repertoire, and residual bias was removed computationally after sequencing. The paper's data handling went like this. Custom Python scripts were used to quantify repertoire diversity as the Shannon entropy index. Unsorted, CD4+ and CD8+ repertoires were examined separately, except in combined analyses, for which CD4+ and CD8+ sequences were merged in silico. A clone was considered expanded if an increase in frequency of at least 2-fold after treatment relative to C1D1 was found, and a pseudocount of 0.5 was applied to clones undetected at baseline. Clones with 0 or 1 copy at C1D1 were defined as singleton clones, while clones with 2 or more copies were defined as non-singleton clones. By matching protein sequences in sorted samples from the same patient, clones expanded in unsorted samples were annotated as CD4+, CD8+ or unknown. Wilcoxon tests on paired samples were used to test changes in diversity from C1D1 to C4D1. TCRdb re-hosts the immuneACCESS table, in-frame sequences only. Its copies lack some clones; in the studies checked, an unresolved V gene accounts for under half of them, and the cause for the rest is not known. V, J and clone size are those of that table, while D and trimming were read from the DNA. This sample holds nearly 25,000 clones; around 68% were observed only once. 30% of the sample rests with the top ten.

Study-wide findings and limitations: Only a single clinical trial cohort was studied, and what caused the repertoire differences, possibly disease activity or prior therapy, remained undefined. Baseline TCR diversity was reported to be lower in newly diagnosed patients than in healthy donors, and even lower in relapsed/refractory patients. Among trial patients, those achieving complete response had baseline diversity similar to that of newly diagnosed patients, while diversity was significantly lower in partial responders and progressors. Patients starting nivolumab less than 1 year after ASCT had lower diversity and were excluded from later analyses to avoid confounding by immune reconstitution. By C4D1, a significant rise was seen in CD4+ TCR diversity but not in CD8+ TCR diversity (p=0.0027 vs p=0.16), and the rise was most apparent among complete responders (p=0.02).

The time point label, read with the paper, signifies: cycle 4 day 1 (C4D1), after 6 weeks of nivolumab. Relapse after autologous stem cell transplantation had occurred in all trial patients, and cohorts A, B and C were distinguished by prior brentuximab vedotin exposure. The trial cohort comprised some 60 patients with relapsed/refractory classical Hodgkin lymphoma whose best overall responses were complete response, partial response or progressive disease. In the multi-cohort phase II CheckMate 205 trial, trial patients received single-agent nivolumab. Best overall response was determined by an independent review committee according to the 2007 International Working Group response criteria. Trial PBMCs were collected immediately before nivolumab initiation (C1D1) and during therapy at cycle 2 day 1 and cycle 4 day 1. Peripheral blood was collected in 8 mL Vacutainer Cell Preparation Tubes, from which PBMCs were isolated by centrifugation and then cryopreserved.

Trimming accounts for 4 bases at V and 1 base at J, while the number of junction bases matched to no gene is 5. The CDR3, cysteine through phenylalanine, is 15 amino acids long. Only CDR3 DNA remains: 45 bases, in frame from the first base. The germline V gene yields SGHDT for CDR1 and YYEEEE for CDR2. The sequence joins TRBV5-6 to TRBJ1-1; TRBD1 lines up with 9 middle nucleotides. This clonotype originated in a human donor with classical Hodgkin lymphoma. The sequencing here drew on peripheral blood mononuclear cells (PBMCs), taken before the fourth cycle of nivolumab. The nucleotides are TGTGCCAGCAGCCCAGACAGGGGGACGAACACTGAAGCTTTCTTT. Protein translation: CASSPDRGTNTEAFF.